This passage covers 30 T cell receptor beta chains from one sample sequenced in a study of a mutant IDH1 vaccine in newly diagnosed glioma listed by TCRdb under 2021. The sample's time point, from its label and the paper: baseline, week 1 (first vaccination visit). Per the publication, the treatment or condition label means: pre-vaccination baseline after standard-of-care therapy. The method was the immunoSEQ multiplex PCR assay. Held by TCRdb, this immuneACCESS table contains in-frame sequences only and omits some clones. Under half of the omission traces to an unresolved V gene where checked; the cause of the rest is unknown. For this sample there are around 100,000 clones; over 75% appear just once. Less than 5.5% of the sample goes to the ten largest clones. The source material was PBMCs, sampled from a glioma patient treated with radiotherapy, temozolomide or both. These TCRs come from a middle-aged man with glioma. Some clones in this sample may be carry-over from other donors' samples.

This chain joins TRBV30 and TRBJ2-7; 8 bases align to TRBD1. The CDR3 runs to 15 residues. The ends lost 1 base at V and 5 bases at J; junction bases unmatched: 10. The germline V gene encodes CDR1 GTSNPN and CDR2 SVGIG (reference sequence). The CDR3 DNA reads as TGTGCCTGGAGTGGGCCAGGGACAGGCGAGGACGAGCAGTACTTC. The encoded protein is CAWSGPGTGEDEQYF.

The chain links TRBV30 to TRBJ2-1; D possibly corresponds to TRBD1 (7 bases). The ends were cut back, 3 bases at V and 9 bases at J, with 15 bases in the middle. The CDR3 sequence is 13 residues long. Per germline, CDR1 GTSNPN and CDR2 SVGIG (reference sequence). As DNA, the CDR3 is TGTGCCTGGAGCCCAGGGGGGCCCCCTGAGCAGTTCTTC. It yields the protein CAWSPGGPPEQFF.

This clone was found once. The V gene is TRBV2, the J gene TRBJ1-2; D is unresolved. The CDR3 consists of 14 residues. The V and J ends lost 5 bases and 6 bases respectively, with 16 bases between them. The germline V gene has CDR1 SNHLY and CDR2 FYNNEI. The CDR3: CASSFHERVDGYTF. DNA of the CDR3: TGTGCCAGCAGTTTTCATGAAAGGGTCGATGGCTACACCTTC.

The chain joins TRBV6-5 to TRBJ1-6; D is unclear. This CDR3 is built from 15 residues. Germline-derived CDR1 and CDR2 are MNHEY and SVGAGI. V was pared by 2 bases and J by 4 bases, with 9 bases between. The CDR3 coding sequence is TGTGCCAGCAGTTACATCGGAGGGTATAATTCACCCCTCCACTTT. Amino acid sequence: CASSYIGGYNSPLHF.

V is TRBV5-6 and J is TRBJ2-2; D is uncertain. CDR3 size: 15 residues. The germline V gene has CDR1 SGHDT and CDR2 YYEEEE. Trimming cost V 1 base and J 3 bases, with 10 bases left between them. CDR3 region: CASSLLGSDTGELFF. The DNA for the CDR3 is TGTGCCAGCAGCTTGCTGGGATCGGACACCGGGGAGCTGTTTTTT.

The chain joins TRBV5-6 to TRBJ2-1, with 9 bases identical to TRBD1. The CDR3 runs 12 residues. Germline-derived CDR1 and CDR2 are SGHDT and YYEEEE. V shed 3 bases and J 10 bases; nucleotides not matched to a gene: 2. The DNA for the CDR3 is TGTGCCAGCAGCTGGGACAGGGTGGAGCAGTTCTTC. This sequence encodes CASSWDRVEQFF.

This clone has a handful of counts. J is TRBJ1-3 and V is TRBV30, with D possibly TRBD1 on 5 matching bases. The CDR3 loop spans 13 amino acids. Germline lookup yields CDR1 GTSNPN and CDR2 SVGIG (reference sequence). The V end lost 7 bases, the J end lost 9 bases, and 19 bases lay between the germline ends. The CDR3 nucleotides are TGTGCCTCGCAGGACCGTAATGGGGCCACCATATATTTT. Amino acids: CASQDRNGATIYF.

The chain carries TRBV5-1 and TRBJ2-6; D is uncertain. CDR3 length equals 14 residues. V gave up 4 bases and J gave up 0 bases, with 5 bases separating them. Per germline, CDR1 SGHRS and CDR2 YFSETQ. The CDR3 spells CASSEVSGANVLTF. The CDR3 DNA reads as TGCGCCAGCAGCGAAGTCTCTGGGGCCAACGTCCTGACTTTC. Full variable domain (rest looked up from reference TRBV5-1 and TRBJ2-6): KAGVTQTPRYLIKTRGQQVTLSCSPISGHRSVSWYQQTPGQGLQFLFEYFSETQRNKGNFPGRFSGRQFSNSRSEMNVSTLELGDSALYLCASSEVSGANVLTFGAGSRLTVL.

J is TRBJ1-2 and V is TRBV6-5; a weak D match, TRBD1 (5 bases). V was cut by 6 bases and J by 3 bases, with 11 bases left in between. The CDR3 consists of 13 residues. Germline V gives CDR1 MNHEY, CDR2 SVGAGI. The CDR3, as DNA: TGTGCCAGCAGAATTACAGGAGACTATGGCTACACCTTC. This gives the protein CASRITGDYGYTF.

The chain is built from TRBV2 and TRBJ1-1; D is possibly TRBD1 (5 bases). Per the germline V gene, CDR1 is SNHLY and CDR2 is FYNNEI. The CDR3 is made up of 13 amino acids. V was cut by 5 bases and J by 1 base, with 8 bases left in between. In DNA form, the CDR3 reads TGTGCCAGCAGTAAGGACAAGAACACTGAAGCTTTCTTT. It translates to CASSKDKNTEAFF.

This rearrangement joins TRBV13 to TRBJ2-7; D unclear. The germline V and J ends were trimmed by 0 bases and 9 bases, with 9 bases remaining between them. CDR3 length equals 12 residues. Germline V gene data show CDR1 as PRHDT and CDR2 as FYEKMQ (reference sequence). The CDR3 DNA reads as TGTGCCAGCAGCTTAGGGCTCTTGGCGCAGTACTTC. Amino acids: CASSLGLLAQYF.

This clone turned up a few times. The V and J genes are TRBV6-5 and TRBJ1-3; possibly TRBD1 for D (5 bases). Per germline, CDR1 MNHEY and CDR2 SVGAGI. The V end was cut by 3 bases, the J end by 8 bases, with 17 bases between. The CDR3 runs 15 residues. CDR3: CASSYRGQGAYTIYF. For the CDR3, the DNA is TGTGCCAGCAGTTATAGGGGCCAAGGGGCATACACCATATATTTT.

This clone is a singleton in its sample. The rearrangement joins TRBV18 to TRBJ1-6; TRBD1 matches at 8 bases. Germline assignment: CDR1 KGHSH and CDR2 LQKENI. Trimming at V came to 3 bases and at J to 13 bases, leaving 20 bases not matched to a gene. CDR3 size: 18 residues. The CDR3 reads CASSPSAGTGTLGFPLHF. CDR3 coding DNA: TGTGCCAGCTCACCCTCCGCCGGGACAGGTACCCTGGGATTCCCCCTCCACTTT.

The chain is built from TRBV30 and TRBJ2-2; D not certain. CDR3 size: 16 residues. Between the trimmed V and J ends, which lost 0 bases and 1 base, there was a span of 12 bases. CDR1 and CDR2 from the germline V gene are GTSNPN and SVGIG (reference sequence). As DNA, the CDR3 is TGTGCCTGGAGTGTTGGGGAACTGATGAACACCGGGGAGCTGTTTTTT. Amino acid sequence: CAWSVGELMNTGELFF.

This rearrangement joins TRBV7-9 to TRBJ2-2, with TRBD2 matching 8 bases. V gave up 6 bases and J gave up 4 bases; unmatched junction bases: 10. CDR1 is SEHNR, CDR2 FQNEAQ, per germline (reference sequence). The CDR3 is made up of 16 amino acids. CDR3 in amino acids: CASSRQRGGITGELFF. The DNA of the CDR3 is TGTGCCAGCAGTCGGCAACGGGGGGGTATCACCGGGGAGCTGTTTTTT.

Here the CDR3 reads CASSESSYNSPLHF. The CDR3 DNA is TGTGCCAGCAGTGAAAGCTCCTATAATTCACCCCTCCACTTT. This chain joins TRBV25-1 and TRBJ1-6; D is undetermined. In germline, CDR1 is MGHDK, CDR2 SYGVNS. This CDR3 has 14 amino acids. Trimming removed 2 bases from V and 0 bases from J, with 2 bases in between.

V gene TRBV5-6 combines with J gene TRBJ1-5, with D perhaps matching TRBD1 (5 bases). Deletions cut 4 bases from V and 6 bases from J, with 14 bases between. The germline gives CDR1 SGHDT, CDR2 YYEEEE. The CDR3 sequence is 14 residues long. CDR3 DNA: TGTGCCAGCAGCGGATGGGGGATTGGTCAGCCCCAGCATTTT. Translation gives CASSGWGIGQPQHF.

The chain couples TRBV5-4 to TRBJ1-2, with TRBD1 as a possible D gene (5 bases). CDR1 is SGHNT and CDR2 is YYREEE in the germline V gene (reference sequence). The CDR3 sequence is 15 residues long. V was cut by 6 bases and J by 2 bases, with 17 bases left in between. The CDR3 bases are TGTGCCAGCACCCCGGGGACCGCGGGGAACTATGGCTACACCTTC. Its protein is CASTPGTAGNYGYTF.

The CDR3 DNA reads TGTGCCAGCAGCTTAGCTGGAGGGGGGAGCTACGAGCAGTACTTC. Amino acids: CASSLAGGGSYEQYF. The chain couples TRBV7-9 to TRBJ2-7; D is possibly TRBD1 or TRBD2 (6 bases each). The V end lost 0 bases, the J end lost 3 bases, and 12 bases lay between the germline ends. Germline V CDR1 and CDR2: SEHNR, FQNEAQ (reference sequence). CDR3 length: 15 residues. The variable domain in full, completed from reference TRBV7-9 and TRBJ2-7, reads DTGVSQNPRHKITKRGQNVTFRCDPISEHNRLYWYRQTLGQGPEFLTYFQNEAQLEKSRLLSDRFSAERPKGSFSTLEIQRTEQGDSAMYLCASSLAGGGSYEQYFGPGTRLTVT.

This clone occurred once. The V call is TRBV5-6, the J call TRBJ2-6; no definite D call. The CDR3 is 15 amino acids. Germline V gives CDR1 SGHDT, CDR2 YYEEEE. V lost 1 base and J lost 3, with 8 bases in between. CDR3 sequence: CASSLPPGGANVLTF. CDR3 nucleotide sequence: TGTGCCAGCAGCTTGCCCCCGGGTGGGGCCAACGTCCTGACTTTC.

The chain recombines TRBV27 with TRBJ2-7, with TRBD1 as a possible D gene (5 bases). The CDR3 is 13 residues long. Trimming pared 3 bases from V and 7 bases from J, leaving 13 bases between. Germline lookup yields CDR1 MNHEY and CDR2 SMNVEV (reference sequence). CDR3 sequence reads: CASSFPGSGEQYF. For the CDR3, the DNA is TGTGCCAGCAGTTTCCCAGGGTCTGGAGAGCAGTACTTC.

The chain links TRBV6-5 to TRBJ1-5; TRBD1 might be the D (6 bases). The germline V gene has CDR1 MNHEY and CDR2 SVGAGI. The CDR3 covers 13 residues. Trimming removed 6 bases from V and 3 bases from J, with 9 bases in between. Here the CDR3 reads CASSGQFNQPQHF. In DNA, the CDR3 is TGTGCCAGCAGCGGACAGTTCAATCAGCCCCAGCATTTT.

The chain employs TRBV6-5 and TRBJ1-2; D not resolved. Trimming shortened V by 0 bases and J by 1 base, and 12 bases separated the two germline ends. The CDR3 is made up of 16 amino acids. Germline V gives CDR1 MNHEY, CDR2 SVGAGI. This chain's CDR3 is CASSYSIGQSNYGYTF. CDR3 bases: TGTGCCAGCAGTTACTCCATCGGGCAGAGTAACTATGGCTACACCTTC.

The chain is built from TRBV10-3 and TRBJ2-7; 7 bases are a match to TRBD1. This CDR3 is 14 amino acids long. From germline, CDR1 is ENHRY and CDR2 SYGVKD. V dropped 4 bases and J dropped 3; count of bases not matched to a gene: 6. CDR3 DNA sequence: TGTGCCATCAGTGTGGACAGGCCGAACTACGAGCAGTACTTC. This codes for CAISVDRPNYEQYF.

This chain joins TRBV4-1 and TRBJ1-2; no clear D gene. Germline V gene sequence: CDR1 MGHRA, CDR2 YSYEKL. The CDR3 sequence is 16 residues long. V shed 3 bases and J shed 2 bases, with 16 bases lying between them. The DNA of the CDR3 is TGCGCCAGCAGCCACCCCATCCTTGGAGGGAACTATGGCTACACCTTC. It encodes CASSHPILGGNYGYTF.

A few counts support this clone. One junction end disagrees with the germline gene, perhaps due to a read error. The chain links TRBV5-4 to TRBJ1-1; D gene uncertain. CDR1 and CDR2 from the germline V gene are SGHNT and YYREEE (reference sequence). This CDR3 region has 12 residues. The CDR3 nucleotides are TGTGCCAGCAGCTATGGGAACGCTGAAGCTTTCTTT. Residues: CASSYGNAEAFF. The full variable domain, completed using reference TRBV5-4 and TRBJ1-1, is ETGVTQSPTHLIKTRGQQVTLRCSSQSGHNTVSWYQQALGQGPQFIFQYYREEENGRGNFPPRFSGLQFPNYSSELNVNALELDDSALYLCASSYGNAEAFFGQGTRLTVV.

The rearrangement uses TRBV6-1 and TRBJ1-3, with 9 bases that match TRBD1. Looked up from germline, CDR1 is MNHNS and CDR2 is SASEGT. This CDR3 contains 15 residues. V shed 5 bases, J shed 2 bases, and the junction held 4 bases outside the gene matches. CDR3: CASSPWDRAGNTIYF. In DNA, the CDR3 is TGTGCCAGCAGTCCCTGGGACAGGGCTGGAAACACCATATATTTT.

The J gene is TRBJ1-2, the V gene TRBV7-8; D unclear. The germline V gene has CDR1 SGHVS and CDR2 FQNEAQ. V lost 1 base and J 4 bases, leaving 13 bases between the germline ends. The CDR3 consists of 15 residues. CDR3 bases: TGTGCCAGCAGCTTAGAATTAGCACGAAGCTATGGCTACACCTTC. Its protein product is CASSLELARSYGYTF.

The chain recombines TRBV29-1 with TRBJ2-3; 8 positions match TRBD2. Per germline, CDR1 SQVTM and CDR2 ANQGSEA. The CDR3 covers 16 residues. The V gene end was trimmed by 1 base and the J gene end by 0 bases; junction bases not matched to a gene: 6. CDR3 sequence: CSVEGGLGLSTDTQYF. CDR3 DNA: TGCAGCGTTGAAGGGGGACTAGGATTAAGCACAGATACGCAGTATTTT.

The chain joins TRBV30 to TRBJ1-6; TRBD1 is a possible D gene (6 bases). Trimming removed 0 bases at V and 10 bases at J, with 16 bases between. CDR1 and CDR2 (germline): GTSNPN, SVGIG (reference sequence). The CDR3 contains 15 residues. The CDR3 sequence: CAWSVGLGGQSPLHF. The CDR3 region has the DNA TGTGCCTGGAGTGTAGGCCTGGGGGGCCAGTCACCCCTCCACTTT.